These 8 T cell receptor beta chains originate from one sample sequenced in a study of read filtering for tumor transcriptome and immune sequencing. Molecular barcoded adaptors covering alpha/delta and beta/gamma chains were used on roughly 400 ng RNA. TCRdb analysed the reads with MiXCR anew, one entry per CDR3 protein. The sample holds tens of thousands of distinct CDR3 sequences; about 12% are singletons and the top ten take roughly 15%. Sample: a population of CD138-negative cells sorted from bone marrow. The origin of the receptors is a donor at least 40 years old with multiple myeloma.

In this sample, this clonotype turned up many times. The rearrangement links TRBV7-3 to TRBJ2-1, with D perhaps matching TRBD2 (6 bases). Per germline, CDR1 SGHTA and CDR2 FQGTGA. This CDR3 comprises 16 residues. V was cut by 5 bases and J by 7 bases, with 21 bases left in between. CDR3 residues: CASSRQGRAGENEQFF. The CDR3 DNA reads TGTGCCAGCAGCCGCCAGGGTAGAGCGGGTGAAAATGAGCAGTTCTTC.

Judged by abundance, this clonotype is medium-sized. This sequence joins TRBV19 and TRBJ2-1, with 12 bases matching TRBD1. The germline V gene has CDR1 LNHDA and CDR2 SQIVND (reference sequence). V lost 7 bases and J lost 9; bases outside the gene matches: 22. There are 19 residues in the CDR3. The CDR3 nucleotides read TGTGCCAGTAACGGTAATCGGGACAGGGGGCAAGCGCTGTTCAGTGAGCAGTTCTTC. The encoded protein is CASNGNRDRGQALFSEQFF.

The chain combines TRBV11-3 with TRBJ1-1; D unclear. CDR1 is SGHNT, CDR2 YENEEA, per germline. V was cut by 5 bases and J by 5 bases, with 12 bases left in between. The CDR3 loop spans 13 amino acids. The CDR3 DNA sequence: TGTGCCAGCAGCCCCTCATCGAGGACTGAAGCTTTCTTT. Translated, it gives CASSPSSRTEAFF.

At least ten counts were recorded for this clonotype. The rearrangement joins TRBV29-1 to TRBJ2-5; D uncertain. The V end lost 3 bases, the J end lost 5 bases, and 16 bases lay between the germline ends. The CDR3 is 14 amino acids. CDR1 is SQVTM, CDR2 ANQGSEA, per germline. The CDR3 region has the DNA TGCAGCGTTGAGGATAGGAAAAACCCGGAGACCCAGTACTTC. It codes for CSVEDRKNPETQYF.

Many counts were recorded for this clonotype. V is TRBV28 and J is TRBJ2-5, with TRBD2 matching 10 bases. Germline lookup yields CDR1 MDHEN and CDR2 SYDVKM. The V and J ends lost 1 base and 5 bases, in that order; junction bases with no gene match: 4. CDR3 size: 15 residues. CDR3 nucleotide sequence: TGTGCCAGCAGTTTATCTCCTAGCGGGAGTGAGACCCAGTACTTC. Encoded protein: CASSLSPSGSETQYF.

This clonotype was seen ten or more times. V and J are TRBV20-1 and TRBJ2-5, with 7 bases matching TRBD1. Germline V gives CDR1 DFQATT, CDR2 SNEGSKA (reference sequence). V trimming: 4 bases; J trimming: 1 base; junction bases outside the gene matches: 6. The CDR3 is made up of 14 amino acids. Written as DNA, the CDR3 is TGCAGTGCTAAATTAGGACAGGTCCAAGAGACCCAGTACTTC. The encoded protein is CSAKLGQVQETQYF.

Comment on this clonotype: The final CDR3 position lacks the conserved phenylalanine or tryptophan, pointing to a likely read error. This chain connects TRBV11-2 to TRBJ2-1, with 7 nucleotides matching TRBD2. The CDR3 loop spans 16 amino acids. The ends lost 4 bases at V and 1 base at J; junction bases unmatched: 7. Germline CDR1 and CDR2: SGHAT and FQNNGV. The CDR3 loop is CASSYRLAQSYNEQFS. The CDR3, as DNA: TGTGCCAGCAGCTACCGACTAGCTCAATCCTACAATGAGCAGTTCTCC.

This clonotype was observed at least ten times. This chain joins TRBV19 and TRBJ1-5; a possible D gene is TRBD1 (5 bases). V gave up 3 bases and J gave up 0 bases, with 9 bases separating them. Germline CDR1 reads LNHDA; CDR2 reads SQIVND (reference sequence). This CDR3 comprises 15 residues. The DNA of the CDR3 is TGTGCCAGTAGTATCACCAGGGATAGCAATCAGCCCCAGCATTTT. It is translated as CASSITRDSNQPQHF. The full variable domain, rest sourced from reference TRBV19 and TRBJ1-5, is DGGITQSPKYLFRKEGQNVTLSCEQNLNHDAMYWYRQDPGQGLRLIYYSQIVNDFQKGDIAEGYSVSREKKESFPLTVTSAQKNPTAFYLCASSITRDSNQPQHFGDGTRLSIL.